Sequencing of this T cell receptor beta chain was carried out in a study of cytomegalovirus exposure and HLA in healthy donors. The wider study: Earlier sequencing of about 200 million T cells yielded around 120 million unique TCR beta sequences. Study-level results: What a later analysis showed was that several of the most significant clusters appeared linked to common viral pathogens.

Comment on this clone: The antigen remains unidentified.

The PCR had 60 Vbeta and 13 Jbeta primers. The repertoire was sequenced with immunoSEQ multiplex PCR; TCRdb's copy has only in-frame clones and lacks some. The data hold approximately 180,000 clones, with around 78% observed a single time. Germline V gene lookup returns CDR1 SEHNR and CDR2 FQNEAQ (reference sequence). CDR3 length: 15 residues. V was clipped by 3 bases and J by 3 bases; unmatched bases: 2. This receptor was taken from a woman aged 50 to 60 in good health and CMV-seropositive. This chain connects TRBV7-9 to TRBJ2-2; 9 nucleotides match TRBD2. Sequenced material: PBMCs. The CDR3 DNA follows: TGTGCCAGCAGCTTGACTAGCGGATACACCGGGGAGCTGTTTTTT. Protein: CASSLTSGYTGELFF.